The 32 T cell receptor beta chains given below trace back to one sample, sequenced in a study of T cell repertoires in cytomegalovirus infection. MiXCR, applied by TCRdb to the reads, yields one record per CDR3 protein. The sample has hundreds of thousands of distinct CDR3 sequences, around 30% seen once. No antigen has been identified for these receptors. Material: cultured PBMCs, obtained from culture after CMV antigen stimulation. These receptors all come from a human donor in good health (CMV status not recorded). Some clones in this sample may be carry-over from other donors' samples.

This clonotype was counted a few times. The gene calls are TRBV12-3 or TRBV12-4 and TRBJ2-3; 8 bases are shared with TRBD2. This CDR3 contains 16 residues. Losses at the gene ends were 3 bases for V and 0 bases for J; bases not matched to a gene: 5. CDR3 coding DNA: TGTGCCAGCAGTTTCCGCGGGGGGACGAGCACAGATACGCAGTATTTT. Translating it yields CASSFRGGTSTDTQYF.

There are many counts of this clonotype. The chain employs TRBV7-8 and TRBJ2-2; TRBD2 might be the D (5 bases). Trimming cost V 0 bases and J 4 bases, with 12 bases left between them. The CDR3 contains 16 residues. Germline lookup yields CDR1 SGHVS and CDR2 FQNEAQ. The CDR3 spells CASSLARGVGTGELFF. The CDR3 nucleotides read TGTGCCAGCAGCTTAGCACGGGGTGTCGGCACCGGGGAGCTGTTTTTT.

As for this clonotype: This CDR3 is missing its conserved last phenylalanine or tryptophan, likely due to a read error. V usage is TRBV7-6 and J usage is TRBJ2-3; no reliable D call. The CDR3 extends over 12 amino acids. Trimming left V 3 bases short and J 9 bases short, with 10 bases between. Germline assignment: CDR1 SGHVS and CDR2 FNYEAQ. The CDR3 region has the DNA TGTGCCAGCAGCTTTGATTCGAGAACGCAGTATTTA. Residues: CASSFDSRTQYL.

This clonotype has a count of ten or more. The V call is TRBV7-6, the J call TRBJ1-1, with a tentative D call TRBD1 (6 bases). Deletions cut 2 bases from V and 1 base from J, with 14 bases between. Germline V CDR1 and CDR2: SGHVS, FNYEAQ. The CDR3 has 16 amino acids. This CDR3 is CASSLNRQAPNTEAFF. In nucleotides, the CDR3 is TGTGCCAGCAGCTTAAACCGACAGGCCCCGAACACTGAAGCTTTCTTT.

This clonotype was detected a few times. The genes are TRBV7-2 and TRBJ2-7, with D tentatively TRBD1 (5 bases). V lost 1 base and J 0 bases, leaving 10 bases between the germline ends. Germline loops: CDR1 SGHTA, CDR2 FQGNSA. This CDR3 contains 15 residues. The CDR3 nucleotides are TGTGCCAGCAGCTTAGAACGGACAACCTCCTACGAGCAGTACTTC. This encodes CASSLERTTSYEQYF.

This clonotype was observed a few times. The V call is TRBV5-5, the J call TRBJ1-1; D is uncertain. Germline-derived CDR1 and CDR2 are SGHKS and YYEKEE (reference sequence). The CDR3 loop spans 14 amino acids. The V and J ends lost 0 bases and 1 base respectively, with 7 bases between them. CDR3 in DNA: TGTGCCAGCAGCTTGGACATAGCGAACACTGAAGCTTTCTTT. Protein sequence: CASSLDIANTEAFF.

In its sample, this clonotype was seen a few times. The J gene is TRBJ2-1, the V gene TRBV12-3 or TRBV12-4, with 7 bases identical to TRBD1. Losses at the gene ends were 1 base for V and 7 bases for J; bases not matched to a gene: 1. The CDR3 contains 13 residues. The CDR3 reads CASSLEQGNEQFF. CDR3 nucleotides: TGTGCCAGCAGTTTAGAACAGGGGAATGAGCAGTTCTTC.

V usage is TRBV20-1 and J usage is TRBJ2-7; 8 nucleotides line up with TRBD2. This CDR3 has 14 amino acids. V was clipped by 1 base and J by 3 bases; unmatched bases: 5. The germline V gene has CDR1 DFQATT and CDR2 SNEGSKA (reference sequence). CDR3 protein: CSARGSGGFYEQYF. The CDR3 DNA sequence: TGCAGTGCTAGAGGGTCGGGAGGGTTCTACGAGCAGTACTTC.

The V call is TRBV28, the J call TRBJ2-5; 10 nucleotides match TRBD1. Germline V lookup: CDR1 MDHEN, CDR2 SYDVKM. V dropped 5 bases and J dropped 2; count of bases not matched to a gene: 5. This CDR3 has 15 amino acids. The CDR3 region has the DNA TGTGCCAGCAGTCCCCAGGACAGGGGGCAAGAGACCCAGTACTTC. Its translation is CASSPQDRGQETQYF. Full variable domain (missing parts from reference TRBV28 and TRBJ2-5): DVKVTQSSRYLVKRTGEKVFLECVQDMDHENMFWYRQDPGLGLRLIYFSYDVKMKEKGDIPEGYSVSREKKERFSLILESASTNQTSMYLCASSPQDRGQETQYFGPGTRLLVL.

The chain employs TRBV19 and TRBJ1-3, with D perhaps matching TRBD1 (5 bases). Germline assignment: CDR1 LNHDA and CDR2 SQIVND (reference sequence). The CDR3 has 17 amino acids. The ends were cut back, 8 bases at V and 2 bases at J, with 22 bases in the middle. The CDR3: CASAPLRRGGAGNTIYF. The DNA of the CDR3 is TGTGCCAGTGCCCCCCTGCGGCGGGGGGGGGCTGGAAACACCATATATTTT.

With regard to this clonotype: An end of the junction does not agree with germline; a read error may underlie this. The chain links TRBV6-2 or TRBV6-3 to TRBJ2-1, with D possibly TRBD2 on 6 matching bases. Germline V gene lookup returns CDR1 MNHEY and CDR2 SVGEGT. The CDR3 sequence is 12 residues long. The CDR3 loop reads CSGGERYNEQFF. The CDR3 coding sequence is TGCTCCGGCGGGGAGCGGTACAATGAGCAGTTCTTC.

This chain uses TRBV11-2 with TRBJ1-3; D is uncertain. The CDR3 length is 15 residues. The V end was cut by 8 bases, the J end by 6 bases, with 20 bases between. The V gene's germline CDR1 is SGHAT and CDR2 FQNNGV. The CDR3 sequence is CASAPVSGPLNTIYF. Here the CDR3 DNA reads TGTGCCAGCGCCCCCGTTAGCGGGCCCCTAAACACCATATATTTT.

The chain is built from TRBV29-1 and TRBJ2-4; D is possibly TRBD1 or TRBD2 (5 bases each). The CDR3 spans 13 residues. Germline V gene lookup returns CDR1 SQVTM and CDR2 ANQGSEA. The CDR3 is CSLRDGAKNIQYF. DNA of the CDR3: TGCAGTTTAAGGGACGGAGCCAAAAACATTCAGTACTTC. Variable domain in full (rest from reference TRBV29-1 and TRBJ2-4): SAVISQKPSRDICQRGTSLTIQCQVDSQVTMMFWYRQQPGQSLTLIATANQGSEATYESGFVIDKFPISRPNLTFSTLTVSNMSPEDSSIYLCSLRDGAKNIQYFGAGTRLSVL.

For this clonotype: The germline gene is not matched at one end of the junction; a read error may be the cause. The chain carries TRBV12-3 or TRBV12-4 and TRBJ1-3; 10 positions agree with TRBD1. The CDR3 covers 15 residues. Written as DNA, the CDR3 is TGTGTCAGCAGTGACAGGGGGCGCATTGGAAACACCATATATTTT. Protein product: CVSSDRGRIGNTIYF.

This rearrangement joins TRBV7-2 to TRBJ2-3, with 8 bases identical to TRBD2. J gave up 4 bases and V 5 bases, and 8 bases lay outside the gene matches. The CDR3 is made up of 15 amino acids. Germline V lookup: CDR1 SGHTA, CDR2 FQGNSA. The CDR3 DNA reads as TGTGCCAGCAGCCTATCAGCGGGAGTATCAGATACGCAGTATTTT. Translated: CASSLSAGVSDTQYF.

The J gene is TRBJ1-2, the V gene TRBV12-3 or TRBV12-4, with D perhaps matching TRBD1 (6 bases). The CDR3 extends over 13 amino acids. V shed 5 bases and J shed 8 bases, with 15 bases lying between them. The DNA of the CDR3 is TGTGCCAGCAGTCAAAACAGGGTCTGGGGCTACACCTTC. This codes for CASSQNRVWGYTF.

This chain links TRBV7-9 with TRBJ1-1; D call uncertain. The germline V and J ends were trimmed by 1 base and 4 bases, with 4 bases remaining between them. The germline gives CDR1 SEHNR, CDR2 FQNEAQ (reference sequence). The CDR3 runs 12 residues. The CDR3 bases are TGTGCCAGCAGCTTAGAGTTCACTGAAGCTTTCTTT. This codes for CASSLEFTEAFF.

The chain has TRBV6-5 and TRBJ2-5, with D possibly called TRBD1 or TRBD2 (5 bases each). CDR1 MNHEY and CDR2 SVGAGI come from the germline V gene. CDR3 length equals 15 residues. Trimming took off 2 bases at V and 5 bases at J, with 15 bases between the two ends. CDR3 nucleotide sequence: TGTGCCAGCAGTTACGTTCGGGGCTCTTTGGAGACCCAGTACTTC. Protein: CASSYVRGSLETQYF.

This chain joins TRBV20-1 and TRBJ2-7, with 10 bases that match TRBD1. With V trimmed by 6 bases and J by 3 bases, 5 bases remained unmatched. CDR3 size: 13 residues. CDR1 is DFQATT and CDR2 is SNEGSKA in the germline V gene (reference sequence). The chain's CDR3 is CSAWTGGNYEQYF. CDR3 DNA: TGCAGTGCCTGGACAGGGGGGAACTACGAGCAGTACTTC.

This clonotype has only one observation. The chain carries TRBV5-4 and TRBJ1-1; D ambiguous. Germline-derived CDR1 and CDR2 are SGHNT and YYREEE (reference sequence). The CDR3 is 17 amino acids. V dropped 3 bases and J dropped 2 bases, with 20 bases sitting between them. The CDR3: CASSSVFHVDFNTEAFF. The CDR3 nucleotides are TGTGCCAGCAGCTCAGTGTTCCACGTAGATTTTAACACTGAAGCTTTCTTT. The whole variable domain, remainder taken from reference TRBV5-4 and TRBJ1-1, is ETGVTQSPTHLIKTRGQQVTLRCSSQSGHNTVSWYQQALGQGPQFIFQYYREEENGRGNFPPRFSGLQFPNYSSELNVNALELDDSALYLCASSSVFHVDFNTEAFFGQGTRLTVV.

As to this clonotype: Compared with germline, one end of the junction differs, possibly owing to a read error. This rearrangement joins TRBV6-2 or TRBV6-3 to TRBJ2-7; 14 nucleotides line up with TRBD2. Germline V CDR1 and CDR2: MNHEY, SVGEGT. CDR3 size: 15 residues. CDR3 nucleotide sequence: TGTGCCAGCAGTCGACTAGCGGGGGGGTCCTCCGAGCAGTACTTC. It yields the protein CASSRLAGGSSEQYF.

The chain links TRBV7-2 to TRBJ2-7, with TRBD1 identical over 8 bases. The CDR3 length is 15 residues. Germline V gene sequence: CDR1 SGHTA, CDR2 FQGNSA. Trimming took 6 bases from V and 2 from J; bases not matched to a gene: 9. For the CDR3, the DNA is TGTGCCAGCAGTTCATTCCCAGGGGGCCCCTACGAGCAGTACTTC. This gives the protein CASSSFPGGPYEQYF.

This clonotype was observed a few times. V is TRBV7-8 and J is TRBJ2-7, with D possibly matching TRBD1 (6 bases). The germline V and J ends were trimmed by 2 bases and 2 bases, with 13 bases remaining between them. CDR3 length equals 15 residues. Germline V gives CDR1 SGHVS, CDR2 FQNEAQ. In nucleotides, the CDR3 is TGTGCCAGCAGCTTAAGAACAGGGTCCCCCTACGAGCAGTACTTC. It encodes CASSLRTGSPYEQYF.

This clonotype was seen a few times. CDR3 sequence: CASSQLGGGSGIYEQYF. CDR3 nucleotide sequence: TGTGCCAGCAGCCAATTAGGAGGTGGTAGCGGAATCTACGAGCAGTACTTC. The chain employs TRBV7-6 and TRBJ2-7; TRBD2 might be the D (6 bases). The CDR3 spans 17 residues. The germline V gene encodes CDR1 SGHVS and CDR2 FNYEAQ. V lost 5 bases and J lost 3, with 23 bases in between.

The CDR3 reads CSASLDSIPDYGYTF. The CDR3 coding sequence is TGCAGTGCTAGCCTGGACAGCATACCCGACTATGGCTACACCTTC. V is TRBV20-1 and J is TRBJ1-2; possible D gene TRBD1, 6 bases. Between the trimmed V and J ends, which lost 3 bases and 3 bases, there was a span of 17 bases. The CDR3 has 15 amino acids. CDR1 and CDR2 from the germline V gene are DFQATT and SNEGSKA (reference sequence).

This clonotype was seen a handful of times. The chain links TRBV19 to TRBJ1-6; TRBD1 matches at 7 bases. Germline assignment: CDR1 LNHDA and CDR2 SQIVND (reference sequence). There are 15 residues in the CDR3. Germline trimming cut 4 bases from V and 10 bases from J; bases unmatched to any gene: 10. The CDR3 reads CASSTIDRVVSPLHF. As DNA, the CDR3 is TGTGCCAGTAGTACCATCGACAGGGTCGTGTCACCCCTCCACTTT. Based on the CDR3 plus reference TRBV19 and TRBJ1-6, the full variable domain is DGGITQSPKYLFRKEGQNVTLSCEQNLNHDAMYWYRQDPGQGLRLIYYSQIVNDFQKGDIAEGYSVSREKKESFPLTVTSAQKNPTAFYLCASSTIDRVVSPLHFGNGTRLTVT.

As concerns this clonotype: Possible read error: a much larger clone is one base away. The chain recombines TRBV7-2 with TRBJ2-1, with D perhaps TRBD1 or TRBD2 (5 bases each). The CDR3 runs to 15 residues. The germline V gene encodes CDR1 SGHTA and CDR2 FQGNSA. CDR3 DNA: TGTGCCAGCAGACCCCCGGGACCATCGTACAATGAGCGGTTCTTC. Translation gives CASRPPGPSYNERFF.

This clonotype occurred a few times. The rearrangement links TRBV6-2 or TRBV6-3 to TRBJ2-2; 8 positions agree with TRBD2. The CDR3 runs to 16 residues. The trim removed 5 bases at V and 5 bases at J, leaving 10 bases unmatched. Per germline, CDR1 MNHEY and CDR2 SVGEGT. CDR3 in DNA: TGTGCCAGCAGTCAAGTTACTAGCGGAGCAACCGGGGAGCTGTTTTTT. Its protein product is CASSQVTSGATGELFF.

This clonotype was seen a single time. The chain carries TRBV5-1 and TRBJ2-3; TRBD2 is a possible D gene (7 bases). V dropped 5 bases and J dropped 6 bases, with 16 bases sitting between them. CDR3 size: 14 residues. Germline lookup yields CDR1 SGHRS and CDR2 YFSETQ. The DNA of the CDR3 is TGCGCCAGCAGGGAACGGGGGGCCACGGATACGCAGTATTTT. It encodes CASRERGATDTQYF. Full variable domain (rest looked up from reference TRBV5-1 and TRBJ2-3): KAGVTQTPRYLIKTRGQQVTLSCSPISGHRSVSWYQQTPGQGLQFLFEYFSETQRNKGNFPGRFSGRQFSNSRSEMNVSTLELGDSALYLCASRERGATDTQYFGPGTRLTVL.

The chain recombines TRBV2 with TRBJ1-1; D not certain. CDR1 and CDR2 (germline): SNHLY, FYNNEI. The CDR3 is 13 amino acids. V lost 5 bases to trimming and J lost 4 bases, with 11 bases between them. The CDR3 region has the DNA TGTGCCAGCAGTACCCAGTGGGGCACTGAAGCTTTCTTT. As protein: CASSTQWGTEAFF.

This clonotype was seen only a few times. The chain carries TRBV7-8 and TRBJ1-6, with D perhaps matching TRBD1 (5 bases). V dropped 5 bases and J dropped 9 bases, with 20 bases sitting between them. The germline CDR1 and CDR2 sequences are SGHVS and FQNEAQ. The CDR3 runs to 16 residues. CDR3 sequence reads: CASSRTAQGGSSPLHF. In nucleotides, the CDR3 is TGTGCCAGCAGCCGTACCGCTCAGGGTGGGAGTTCACCCCTCCACTTT.

This rearrangement joins TRBV19 to TRBJ1-1; D is uncertain. CDR1 LNHDA and CDR2 SQIVND come from the germline V gene (reference sequence). Trimming cost V 3 bases and J 3 bases, with 8 bases left between them. The CDR3 is 13 amino acids. The CDR3 sequence is CASSISRHTEAFF. Written as DNA, the CDR3 is TGTGCCAGTAGTATTTCCAGGCACACTGAAGCTTTCTTT. The full variable domain, in which reference TRBV19 and TRBJ1-1 provide the parts outside the CDR3, is DGGITQSPKYLFRKEGQNVTLSCEQNLNHDAMYWYRQDPGQGLRLIYYSQIVNDFQKGDIAEGYSVSREKKESFPLTVTSAQKNPTAFYLCASSISRHTEAFFGQGTRLTVV.